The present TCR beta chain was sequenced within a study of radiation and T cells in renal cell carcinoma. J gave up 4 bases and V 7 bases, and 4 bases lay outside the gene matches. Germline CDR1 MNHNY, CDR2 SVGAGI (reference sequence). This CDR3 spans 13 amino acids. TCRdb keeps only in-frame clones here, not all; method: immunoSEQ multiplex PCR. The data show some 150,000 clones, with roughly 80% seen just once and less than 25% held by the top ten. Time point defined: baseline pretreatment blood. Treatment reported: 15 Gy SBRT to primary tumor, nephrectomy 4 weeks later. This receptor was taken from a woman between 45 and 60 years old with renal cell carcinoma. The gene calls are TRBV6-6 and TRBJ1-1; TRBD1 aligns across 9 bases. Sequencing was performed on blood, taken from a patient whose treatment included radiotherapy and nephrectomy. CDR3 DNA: TGTGCCAGCATCCCGGACAGGGGCACTGAAGCTTTCTTT. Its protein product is CASIPDRGTEAFF.